This T cell receptor (beta chain) was sequenced during a study of beta chain features in type 1 diabetes. Purities in excess of 95% were seen in all sorted populations. CDR3 length: 16 residues. Looked up from germline, CDR1 is MDHEN and CDR2 is SYDVKM. V dropped 6 bases and J dropped 4; count of bases not matched to a gene: 10. This clone was recorded a few times. All of the isolated RNA was reverse transcribed, so expressed TCRB transcripts were sequenced. Sequencing used immunoSEQ multiplex PCR; TCRdb keeps in-frame clones, though not all of them. The sample comprises about 250,000 clones, about 14% of which are singletons, and more than 0.02% rests with the top ten.

This TCR was recovered from a woman aged 35 to 49 in good health. Sequenced input: naive CD4+ T cells from blood. The rearrangement uses TRBV28 and TRBJ2-1; TRBD2 aligns across 9 bases. Written as DNA, the CDR3 is TGTGCCAGCAGCCTTAGGCGCGGGGGGGCTTACAATGAGCAGTTCTTC. It translates to CASSLRRGGAYNEQFF.